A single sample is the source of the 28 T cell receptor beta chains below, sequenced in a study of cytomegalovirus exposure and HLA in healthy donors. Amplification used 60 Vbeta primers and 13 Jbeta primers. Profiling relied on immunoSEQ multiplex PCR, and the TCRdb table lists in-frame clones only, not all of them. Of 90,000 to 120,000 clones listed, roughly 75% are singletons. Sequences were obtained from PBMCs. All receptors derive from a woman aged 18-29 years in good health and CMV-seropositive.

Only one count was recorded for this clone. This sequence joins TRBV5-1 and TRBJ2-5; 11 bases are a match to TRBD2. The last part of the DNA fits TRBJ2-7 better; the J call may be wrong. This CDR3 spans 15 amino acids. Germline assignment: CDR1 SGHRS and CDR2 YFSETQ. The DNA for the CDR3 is TGCGCCAGCAGCTCCACTAGCGGGAGCTCCTACGAGCAGTACTTC. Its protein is CASSSTSGSSYEQYF.

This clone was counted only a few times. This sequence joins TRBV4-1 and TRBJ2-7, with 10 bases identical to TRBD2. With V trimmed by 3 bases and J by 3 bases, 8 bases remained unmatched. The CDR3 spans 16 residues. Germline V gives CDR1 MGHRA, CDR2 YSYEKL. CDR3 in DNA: TGCGCCAGCAGCCAGTGGTTAAGCGGGAGGGACTACGAGCAGTACTTC. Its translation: CASSQWLSGRDYEQYF.

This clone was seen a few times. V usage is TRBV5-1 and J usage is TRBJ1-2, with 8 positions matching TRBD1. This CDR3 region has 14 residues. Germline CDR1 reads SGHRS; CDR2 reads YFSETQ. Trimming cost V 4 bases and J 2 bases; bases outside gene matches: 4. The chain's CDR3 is CASSRGQDNYGYTF. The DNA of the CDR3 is TGCGCCAGCAGCAGGGGACAGGACAACTATGGCTACACCTTC. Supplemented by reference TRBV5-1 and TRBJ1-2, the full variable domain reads KAGVTQTPRYLIKTRGQQVTLSCSPISGHRSVSWYQQTPGQGLQFLFEYFSETQRNKGNFPGRFSGRQFSNSRSEMNVSTLELGDSALYLCASSRGQDNYGYTFGSGTRLTVV.

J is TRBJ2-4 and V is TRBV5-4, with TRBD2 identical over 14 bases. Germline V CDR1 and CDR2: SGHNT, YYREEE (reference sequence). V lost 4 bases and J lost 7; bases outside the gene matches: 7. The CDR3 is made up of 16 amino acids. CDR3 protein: CASSQTSGRAHNIQYF. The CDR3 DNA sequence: TGTGCCAGCAGCCAGACTAGCGGGAGGGCCCATAACATTCAGTACTTC.

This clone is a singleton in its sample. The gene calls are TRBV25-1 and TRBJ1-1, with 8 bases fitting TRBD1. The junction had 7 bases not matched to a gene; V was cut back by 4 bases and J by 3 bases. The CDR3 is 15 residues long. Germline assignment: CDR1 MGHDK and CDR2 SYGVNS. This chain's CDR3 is CASSGTGLGHTEAFF. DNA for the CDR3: TGTGCCAGCAGTGGGACAGGGCTGGGGCACACTGAAGCTTTCTTT.

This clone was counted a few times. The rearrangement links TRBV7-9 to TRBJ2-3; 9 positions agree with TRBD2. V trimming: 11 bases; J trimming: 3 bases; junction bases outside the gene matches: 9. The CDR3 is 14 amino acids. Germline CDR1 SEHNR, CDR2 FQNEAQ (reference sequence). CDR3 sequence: CALGREGGTDTQYF. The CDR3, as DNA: TGTGCCCTTGGGCGGGAGGGCGGGACAGATACGCAGTATTTT.

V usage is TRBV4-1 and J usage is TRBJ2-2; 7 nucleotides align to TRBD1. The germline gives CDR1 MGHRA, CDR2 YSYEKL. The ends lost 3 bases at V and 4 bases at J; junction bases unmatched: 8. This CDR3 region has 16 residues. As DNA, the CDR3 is TGCGCCAGCAGCCAGAGGGGGCGCGAGGGCACCGGGGAGCTGTTTTTT. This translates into CASSQRGREGTGELFF.

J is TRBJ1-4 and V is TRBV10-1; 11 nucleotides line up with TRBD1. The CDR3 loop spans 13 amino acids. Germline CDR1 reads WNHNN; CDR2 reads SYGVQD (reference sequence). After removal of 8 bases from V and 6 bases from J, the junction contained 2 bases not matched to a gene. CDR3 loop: CASGGQGDEKLFF. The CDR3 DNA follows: TGCGCCAGCGGGGGACAGGGGGATGAAAAACTGTTTTTT.

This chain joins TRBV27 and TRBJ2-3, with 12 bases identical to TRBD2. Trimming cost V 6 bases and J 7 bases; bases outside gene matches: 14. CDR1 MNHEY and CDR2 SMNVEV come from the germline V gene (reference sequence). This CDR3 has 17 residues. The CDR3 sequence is CASSLPRLAGGLHTQYF. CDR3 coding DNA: TGTGCCAGCAGCTTACCCCGGCTAGCGGGAGGGTTACATACGCAGTATTTT.

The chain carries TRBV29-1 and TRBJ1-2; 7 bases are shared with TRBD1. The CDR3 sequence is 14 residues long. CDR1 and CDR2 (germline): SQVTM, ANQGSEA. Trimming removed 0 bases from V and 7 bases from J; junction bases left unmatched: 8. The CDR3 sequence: CSVEDQQGHGGYTF. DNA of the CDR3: TGCAGCGTTGAAGATCAACAGGGGCATGGTGGCTACACCTTC. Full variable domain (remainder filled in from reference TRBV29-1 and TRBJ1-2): SAVISQKPSRDICQRGTSLTIQCQVDSQVTMMFWYRQQPGQSLTLIATANQGSEATYESGFVIDKFPISRPNLTFSTLTVSNMSPEDSSIYLCSVEDQQGHGGYTFGSGTRLTVV.

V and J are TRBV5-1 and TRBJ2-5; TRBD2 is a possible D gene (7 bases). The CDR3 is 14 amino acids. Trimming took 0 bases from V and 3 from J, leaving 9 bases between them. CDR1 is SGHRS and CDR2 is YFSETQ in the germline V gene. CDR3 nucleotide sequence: TGCGCCAGCAGCTTGGAAGGGGGGGAAGAGACCCAGTACTTC. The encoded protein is CASSLEGGEETQYF.

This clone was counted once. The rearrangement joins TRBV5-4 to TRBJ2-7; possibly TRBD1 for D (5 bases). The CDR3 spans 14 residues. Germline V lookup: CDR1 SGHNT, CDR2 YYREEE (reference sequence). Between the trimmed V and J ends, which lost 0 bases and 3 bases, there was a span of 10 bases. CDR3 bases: TGTGCCAGCAGCTTGGGCGGCCAGGGCTACGAGCAGTACTTC. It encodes CASSLGGQGYEQYF.

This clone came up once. The CDR3 reads CASSQSGGANVLTF. The CDR3 nucleotides are TGTGCCAGCAGCCAGTCAGGGGGGGCCAACGTCCTGACTTTC. This chain links TRBV6-4 with TRBJ2-6, with D maybe TRBD1 (5 bases). The CDR3 length is 14 residues. Germline V gives CDR1 MRHNA, CDR2 SNTAGT. With 6 bases removed from V and 4 bases from J, the gap between germline ends came to 10 bases.

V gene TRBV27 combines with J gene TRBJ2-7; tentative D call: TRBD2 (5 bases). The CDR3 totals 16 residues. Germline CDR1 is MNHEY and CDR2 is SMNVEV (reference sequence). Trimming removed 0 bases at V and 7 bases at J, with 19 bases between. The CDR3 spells CASSLSGRLPPGEQYF. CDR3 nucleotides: TGTGCCAGCAGTTTATCGGGCAGGCTCCCTCCGGGGGAGCAGTACTTC.

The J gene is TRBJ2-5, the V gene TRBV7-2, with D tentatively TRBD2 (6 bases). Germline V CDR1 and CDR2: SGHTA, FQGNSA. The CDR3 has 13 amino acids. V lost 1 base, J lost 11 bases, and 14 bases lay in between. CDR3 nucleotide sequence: TGTGCCAGCAGCTTAGGCCCTAGCGCCCAGCAGTACTTC. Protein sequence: CASSLGPSAQQYF. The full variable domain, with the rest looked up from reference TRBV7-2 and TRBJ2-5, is GAGVSQSPSNKVTEKGKDVELRCDPISGHTALYWYRQSLGQGLEFLIYFQGNSAPDKSGLPSDRFSAERTGGSVSTLTIQRTQQEDSAVYLCASSLGPSAQQYFGPGTRLLVL.

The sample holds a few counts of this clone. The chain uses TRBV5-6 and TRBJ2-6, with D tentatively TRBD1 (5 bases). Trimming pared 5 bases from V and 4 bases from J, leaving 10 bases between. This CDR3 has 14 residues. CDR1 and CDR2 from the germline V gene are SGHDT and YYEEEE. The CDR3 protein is CASRMTAGANVLTF. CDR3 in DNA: TGTGCCAGCAGGATGACAGCCGGGGCCAACGTCCTGACTTTC.

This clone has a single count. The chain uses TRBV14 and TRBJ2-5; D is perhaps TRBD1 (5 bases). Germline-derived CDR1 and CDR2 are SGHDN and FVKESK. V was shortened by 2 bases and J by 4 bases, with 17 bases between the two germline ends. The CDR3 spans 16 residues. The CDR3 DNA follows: TGTGCCAGCAGCCAATTCCAGGGCGTCCTTGGAGAGACCCAGTACTTC. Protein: CASSQFQGVLGETQYF.

This chain's CDR3 is CASSRSANYEQYF. For the CDR3, the DNA is TGTGCCAGCTCACGTAGCGCAAACTACGAGCAGTACTTC. The chain links TRBV18 to TRBJ2-7; D might be TRBD2 (5 bases). This CDR3 comprises 13 residues. From germline, CDR1 is KGHSH and CDR2 LQKENI. V lost 4 bases to trimming and J lost 3 bases, with 10 bases between them. Using reference TRBV18 and TRBJ2-7 for the parts outside the CDR3, the full variable domain is NAGVMQNPRHLVRRRGQEARLRCSPMKGHSHVYWYRQLPEEGLKFMVYLQKENIIDESGMPKERFSAEFPKEGPSILRIQQVVRGDSAAYFCASSRSANYEQYFGPGTRLTVT.

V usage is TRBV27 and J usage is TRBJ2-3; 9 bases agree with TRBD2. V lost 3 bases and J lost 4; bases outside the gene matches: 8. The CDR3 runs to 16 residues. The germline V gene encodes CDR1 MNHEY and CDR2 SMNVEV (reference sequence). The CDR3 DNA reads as TGTGCCAGCAGTTTGGGGACTAGCCACTTAGCAGATACGCAGTATTTT. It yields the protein CASSLGTSHLADTQYF.

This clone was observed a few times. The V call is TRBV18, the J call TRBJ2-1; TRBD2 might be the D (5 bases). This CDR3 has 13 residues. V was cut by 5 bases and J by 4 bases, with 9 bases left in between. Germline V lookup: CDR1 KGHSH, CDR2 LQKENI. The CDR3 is CASSKLEYNEQFF. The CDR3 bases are TGTGCCAGCTCAAAACTAGAGTACAATGAGCAGTTCTTC.

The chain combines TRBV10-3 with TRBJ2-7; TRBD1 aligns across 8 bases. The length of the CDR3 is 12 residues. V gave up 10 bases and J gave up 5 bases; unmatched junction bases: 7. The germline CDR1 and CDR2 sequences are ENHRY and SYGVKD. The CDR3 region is CASQTGEDEQYF. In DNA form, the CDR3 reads TGTGCCAGCCAGACAGGGGAGGACGAGCAGTACTTC.

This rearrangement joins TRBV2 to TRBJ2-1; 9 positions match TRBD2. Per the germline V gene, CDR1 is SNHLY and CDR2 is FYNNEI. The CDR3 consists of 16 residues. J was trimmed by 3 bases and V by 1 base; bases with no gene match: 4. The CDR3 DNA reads TGTGCCAGCAGTGAAGAGGCGGGAGGGGGCTACAATGAGCAGTTCTTC. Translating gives CASSEEAGGGYNEQFF.

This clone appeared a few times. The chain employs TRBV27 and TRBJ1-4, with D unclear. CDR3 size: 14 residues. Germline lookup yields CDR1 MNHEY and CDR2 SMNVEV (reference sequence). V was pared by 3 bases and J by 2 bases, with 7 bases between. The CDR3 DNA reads TGTGCCAGCAGTTTTAGCGGGACTAATGAAAAACTGTTTTTT. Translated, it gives CASSFSGTNEKLFF.

CDR3 nucleotide sequence: TGCAGTCTACAGGGAACCTACGAGCAGTACTTC. Its translation is CSLQGTYEQYF. The rearrangement links TRBV20-1 to TRBJ2-5, with TRBD1 as a possible D gene (6 bases). The end of the DNA fits TRBJ2-7 better, so the J call may be wrong. CDR3 length: 11 amino acids. From germline, CDR1 is DFQATT and CDR2 SNEGSKA (reference sequence).

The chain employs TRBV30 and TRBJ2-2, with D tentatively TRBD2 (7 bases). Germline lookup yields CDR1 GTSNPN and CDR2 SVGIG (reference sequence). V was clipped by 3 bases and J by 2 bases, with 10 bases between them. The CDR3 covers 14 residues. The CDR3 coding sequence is TGTGCCTGGAGGGGGGGGCGTAACACCGGGGAGCTGTTTTTT. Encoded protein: CAWRGGRNTGELFF.

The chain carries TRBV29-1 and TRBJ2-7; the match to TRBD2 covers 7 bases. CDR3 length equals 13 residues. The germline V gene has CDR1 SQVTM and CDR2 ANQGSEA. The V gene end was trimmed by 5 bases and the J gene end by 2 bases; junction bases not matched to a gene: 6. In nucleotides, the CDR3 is TGCAGCGTTCCCGGGGGGATTACCTACGAGCAGTACTTC. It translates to CSVPGGITYEQYF.

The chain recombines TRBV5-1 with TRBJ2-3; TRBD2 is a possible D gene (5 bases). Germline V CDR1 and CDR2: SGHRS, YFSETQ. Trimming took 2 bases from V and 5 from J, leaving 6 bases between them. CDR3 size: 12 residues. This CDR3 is CASSLREDTQYF. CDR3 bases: TGCGCCAGCAGCTTACGGGAAGATACGCAGTATTTT.

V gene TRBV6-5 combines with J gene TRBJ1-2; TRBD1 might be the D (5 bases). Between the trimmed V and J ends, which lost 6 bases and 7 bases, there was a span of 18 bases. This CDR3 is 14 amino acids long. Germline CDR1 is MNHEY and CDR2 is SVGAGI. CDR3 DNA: TGTGCCAGCAGGGGGCTACGGGAGATGGCTGGCTACACCTTC. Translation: CASRGLREMAGYTF.